This T cell receptor (beta chain) was captured in a study of shared clonotypes between healthy human individuals. This clone was counted a few times. Other DNA sequences in the sample encode the same CDR3. At the deep level, the assay was run. This table comes from immunoSEQ multiplex PCR, and its TCRdb copy is limited to in-frame clones, with some not included. The table lists about 580,000 clones, 95% to 98% of them singletons. CDR1 is SGHRS and CDR2 is YFSETQ in the germline V gene. CDR3 length: 13 amino acids. Trimming pared 1 base from V and 1 base from J, leaving 6 bases between. Naive-designated CD8 cells lacked CD45RO, were positively enriched for CCR7, and omitted terminally differentiated effector memory CD45RA+ cells.

V gene TRBV5-1 combines with J gene TRBJ2-7, with D uncertain. Material: naive CD8+ T cells sorted from blood. This receptor was obtained from a man in his thirties or forties in good health. DNA for the CDR3: TGCGCCAGCAGCTTGAGGTCTTCCTACGAGCAGTACTTC. Protein: CASSLRSSYEQYF.